This paragraph covers one T cell receptor beta chain sequence. Original handling: For nucleated cells, counts were estimated from reference gene primer amplification. Libraries were prepared by immunoSEQ multiplex PCR; TCRdb keeps only in-frame clonotypes and omits some of them. For V, J and clone size, that table is used; D and trimming come from the DNA. The sample records roughly 240,000 clones, about 88% being singletons. The data were taken from a study of blood T cell repertoires in COVID-19. Study at large: Acute and convalescent COVID-19 samples came from the United States, Italy and Spain.

Germline-derived CDR1 and CDR2 are MNHNY and SVGAGI (reference sequence). The CDR3 length is 14 residues. Trimming stripped 10 bases from V and 5 bases from J, with 20 bases between. The gene calls are TRBV6-6 and TRBJ1-2; no reliable D call. The sequence derives from a man aged 18-30 years with active or convalescent COVID-19. Sequencing was carried out using peripheral blood. CDR3 in DNA: TGTGCCACCAGAAGGGAGGTAGTTAATTATGGCTACACCTTC. This encodes CATRREVVNYGYTF.